Listed below are T cell receptor beta chains from one sample, sequenced in a study of blood T cells in healthy people across ages. TCRdb recomputed calls from the 5' RACE reads with MiXCR, one row per CDR3 protein. The sample includes some 900,000 distinct CDR3 sequences, around 28% of them seen just once. Sequencing was performed on blood. These receptors were obtained from a woman of 80 years or more in good health. CDR3s include the opening cysteine and the closing phenylalanine or tryptophan. Fields, in order: clone size, J gene, V gene, D gene, CDR3 protein, CDR3 DNA. A D gene is named only where the DNA matches it firmly. A clone size is listed for some rows: how often the clone was seen (once, few, many), or a class if it is expanded.

size: many; J: TRBJ2-4; V: TRBV12-3/TRBV12-4; D: -; CDR3: CASILTVAKNIQYF; DNA: TGTGCCAGCATCTTGACCGTAGCCAAAAACATTCAGTACTTC
size: -; J: TRBJ2-7; V: TRBV11-2; D: -; CDR3: CASSLDLGQRGYEQYF; DNA: TGTGCCAGCAGCTTAGATCTTGGCCAGAGGGGCTACGAGCAGTACTTC
size: -; J: TRBJ1-6; V: TRBV18; D: -; CDR3: CASSPGTDYSPLHF; DNA: TGTGCCAGCTCACCAGGAACAGACTATTCACCCCTCCACTTT
size: -; J: TRBJ1-3; V: TRBV5-5; D: -; CDR3: CASSGRDSFSGNTIYF; DNA: TGTGCCAGCAGCGGCCGGGACTCTTTCTCTGGAAACACCATATATTTT
size: few; J: TRBJ2-3; V: TRBV28; D: TRBD2; CDR3: CASSFSGGANTQYF; DNA: TGTGCCAGCAGTTTTAGCGGGGGGGCGAATACGCAGTATTTT
size: few; J: TRBJ1-1; V: TRBV29-1; D: -; CDR3: CSVGANRNTEAFF; DNA: TGCAGCGTTGGAGCTAACAGGAACACTGAAGCTTTCTTT
size: -; J: TRBJ1-2; V: TRBV7-2; D: TRBD1; CDR3: CASSQWDRGIVGYGYTF; DNA: TGTGCCAGCAGCCAATGGGACAGGGGCATCGTGGGCTATGGCTACACCTTC
size: many; J: TRBJ2-7; V: TRBV18; D: -; CDR3: CASCLGVMDEQYF; DNA: TGTGCCAGCTGCCTTGGGGTAATGGACGAGCAGTACTTC
size: many; J: TRBJ2-7; V: TRBV18; D: -; CDR3: CASSPRTGWSSGEQYF; DNA: TGTGCCAGCTCACCACGGACTGGGTGGTCGTCGGGCGAGCAGTACTTC
size: -; J: TRBJ2-3; V: TRBV12-3/TRBV12-4; D: TRBD2; CDR3: CASSFSGSRTDTQYF; DNA: TGTGCCAGCAGTTTTAGCGGGTCGAGAACAGATACGCAGTATTTT
size: -; J: TRBJ1-2; V: TRBV9; D: -; CDR3: CASSVESYGYTF; DNA: TGTGCCAGCAGCGTAGAGAGTTATGGCTACACCTTC
size: many; J: TRBJ2-6; V: TRBV28; D: -; CDR3: CASSAFRSGANVLTF; DNA: TGTGCCAGCAGTGCGTTCAGATCTGGGGCCAACGTCCTGACTTTC
size: many; J: TRBJ1-6; V: TRBV7-6; D: -; CDR3: CASSLGGSGYNSPLHF; DNA: TGTGCCAGCAGCTTAGGGGGGAGCGGGTATAATTCACCCCTCCACTTT
size: many; J: TRBJ2-1; V: TRBV27; D: -; CDR3: CASSLIQSSYNEQFF; DNA: TGTGCCAGCAGTTTAATCCAAAGCTCCTACAATGAGCAGTTCTTC
size: few; J: TRBJ2-1; V: TRBV9; D: TRBD2; CDR3: CASSVVGGARRTNEQFF; DNA: TGTGCCAGCAGCGTAGTCGGGGGGGCAAGGCGAACCAATGAGCAGTTCTTC
size: few; J: TRBJ2-3; V: TRBV29-1; D: -; CDR3: CSGGGIDTQYF; DNA: TGCAGCGGGGGGGGCATAGATACGCAGTATTTT
size: -; J: TRBJ2-7; V: TRBV20-1; D: -; CDR3: CSARDQALEQYF; DNA: TGCAGTGCTAGAGATCAAGCACTCGAGCAGTACTTC
size: few; J: TRBJ2-3; V: TRBV9; D: -; CDR3: CASSPFGATPDTQYF; DNA: TGTGCCAGCAGCCCCTTCGGGGCTACCCCGGATACGCAGTATTTT
size: few; J: TRBJ1-6; V: TRBV5-4; D: TRBD1; CDR3: CASSLDGQGTSPLHF; DNA: TGTGCCAGCAGCTTAGACGGACAGGGCACTTCACCCCTCCACTTT
size: many; J: TRBJ2-5; V: TRBV19; D: -; CDR3: CASSAGYQETQYF; DNA: TGTGCCAGCAGCGCAGGGTACCAAGAGACCCAGTACTTC
size: many; J: TRBJ2-5; V: TRBV27; D: TRBD2; CDR3: CASSWTSGVEQYF; DNA: TGTGCCAGCAGTTGGACTAGCGGGGTTGAGCAGTACTTC
size: -; J: TRBJ2-5; V: TRBV24-1; D: -; CDR3: CATSARGRETQYF; DNA: TGCGCCACCAGTGCAAGAGGTCGGGAGACCCAGTACTTC
size: few; J: TRBJ1-4; V: TRBV3-1; D: -; CDR3: CASSQGTTHGGEKLFF; DNA: TGTGCCAGCAGCCAAGGAACTACTCATGGAGGCGAAAAACTGTTTTTT
size: few; J: TRBJ2-2; V: TRBV6-2/TRBV6-3; D: -; CDR3: CASRWGSPGELFF; DNA: TGTGCCAGCAGATGGGGCAGCCCCGGGGAGCTGTTTTTT
size: -; J: TRBJ2-1; V: TRBV6-6; D: TRBD2; CDR3: CASVAGGALNEQFF; DNA: TGTGCCAGCGTAGCCGGGGGGGCCCTCAATGAGCAGTTCTTC
size: few; J: TRBJ2-7; V: TRBV30; D: -; CDR3: CAWSIGNYEQYF; DNA: TGTGCCTGGAGTATAGGGAACTACGAGCAGTACTTC
size: once; J: TRBJ2-2; V: TRBV24-1; D: -; CDR3: CATSETRAGELFF; DNA: TGTGCCACCAGTGAAACGAGGGCCGGGGAGCTGTTTTTT
size: -; J: TRBJ2-7; V: TRBV7-2; D: -; CDR3: CASSLEGSPYEQYF; DNA: TGTGCCAGCAGCTTAGAGGGCAGTCCCTACGAGCAGTACTTC
size: -; J: TRBJ2-7; V: TRBV6-1; D: -; CDR3: CATLKTGSYEQYF; DNA: TGTGCCACCCTAAAGACTGGCTCCTACGAGCAGTACTTC
size: many; J: TRBJ1-2; V: TRBV7-2; D: TRBD1; CDR3: CASSSGQVGGYTF; DNA: TGTGCCAGCAGCTCGGGACAGGTGGGAGGCTACACCTTC
size: -; J: TRBJ1-1; V: TRBV10-2; D: -; CDR3: CASSERKLMNTEAFF; DNA: TGCGCCAGCAGTGAGAGGAAGCTTATGAACACTGAAGCTTTCTTT
size: many; J: TRBJ1-6; V: TRBV11-2; D: TRBD1; CDR3: CASSLQGQGNSPLHF; DNA: TGTGCCAGCAGCTTACAGGGACAGGGCAATTCACCCCTCCACTTT
size: many; J: TRBJ2-1; V: TRBV7-9; D: -; CDR3: CASSLIGGGNEQFF; DNA: TGTGCCAGCAGCTTAATAGGGGGTGGCAATGAGCAGTTCTTC
size: -; J: TRBJ2-2; V: TRBV20-1; D: -; CDR3: CSATNRVNTGELFF; DNA: TGCAGTGCTACGAACAGGGTGAACACCGGGGAGCTGTTTTTT
size: many; J: TRBJ2-5; V: TRBV7-6; D: -; CDR3: CASSLAVARETQYF; DNA: TGTGCCAGCAGCTTAGCGGTAGCACGGGAGACCCAGTACTTC
size: many; J: TRBJ2-1; V: TRBV24-1; D: -; CDR3: CATSDYRAHNEQFF; DNA: TGTGCCACCAGTGATTACAGGGCCCACAATGAGCAGTTCTTC
size: many; J: TRBJ2-1; V: TRBV10-3; D: -; CDR3: CAILADGYNEQFF; DNA: TGTGCCATCCTGGCCGACGGGTACAATGAGCAGTTCTTC
size: many; J: TRBJ1-4; V: TRBV5-1; D: TRBD1; CDR3: CASSLAGQGKVNEKLFF; DNA: TGCGCCAGCAGCTTGGCCGGACAGGGGAAAGTTAATGAAAAACTGTTTTTT
size: -; J: TRBJ1-2; V: TRBV15; D: TRBD1; CDR3: CATSRDGDSLTNYGYTF; DNA: TGTGCCACCAGCAGAGACGGGGACAGTTTAACTAACTATGGCTACACCTTC
size: -; J: TRBJ1-4; V: TRBV25-1; D: -; CDR3: CASSRESTNEKLFF; DNA: TGTGCCAGCTCCCGGGAGTCAACTAATGAAAAACTGTTTTTT
size: once; J: TRBJ1-5; V: TRBV7-8; D: -; CDR3: CASSLARGYQPQHF; DNA: TGTGCCAGCAGCTTAGCGCGCGGTTATCAGCCCCAGCATTTT
size: many; J: TRBJ2-7; V: TRBV28; D: -; CDR3: CASSLAIKGYEQYF; DNA: TGTGCCAGCAGTTTAGCGATAAAGGGGTACGAGCAGTACTTC
size: -; J: TRBJ1-6; V: TRBV6-1; D: -; CDR3: CASSDRDGTRDPLHF; DNA: TGTGCCAGCAGTGACCGGGACGGAACCCGGGACCCCCTCCACTTT
size: -; J: TRBJ2-5; V: TRBV7-9; D: TRBD1; CDR3: CASSRDSRETQYF; DNA: TGTGCCAGCAGCCGGGACAGCAGGGAGACCCAGTACTTC
size: once; J: TRBJ2-1; V: TRBV28; D: TRBD2; CDR3: CASSPGLAGVVEQFF; DNA: TGTGCCAGCAGCCCGGGACTAGCGGGAGTAGTGGAGCAGTTCTTC